These T cell receptor beta chains were read from a single sample in a study of shared clonotypes between healthy human individuals. Data came from immunoSEQ multiplex PCR; TCRdb stores just in-frame clones and leaves some out. Of about 1 million clones listed, roughly 74% are singletons. Sequencing was done on a sample of memory CD4+ T cells from PBMCs. These receptors were taken from a man aged 18 to 35 in good health. Some clones in this sample may be carry-over from other donors' samples. Both conserved end residues are part of each CDR3. A D gene is named only where the DNA matches it firmly. Only some rows state a clone size, as once, few, many or a class for expanded clones.

clone_size d_call j_call v_call cdr3_nt cdr3_aa
. . TRBJ2-7 TRBV7-2 TGTGCCAGCAGCTTTTACGGCGGAGCTGGGAACGAGCAGTACTTC CASSFYGGAGNEQYF
. TRBD1 TRBJ2-5 TRBV7-3 TGTGCCAGCAGCCCCTTCCGGGACAGGGGGCCGGAGACCCAGTACTTC CASSPFRDRGPETQYF
. TRBD1 TRBJ2-5 TRBV7-9 TGTGCCAGCAGCCGTCTCCGAGACAGGGGCCAAGAGACCCAGTACTTC CASSRLRDRGQETQYF
. . TRBJ2-5 TRBV5-1 TGCGCCAGCAGCTTGAACACGGTTGGGGGGCGCCCCAGAGAGACCCAGTACTTC CASSLNTVGGRPRETQYF
. TRBD1 TRBJ2-7 TRBV28 TGTGCCAGCAGCTGGGTCCAGGGGGCCTACGAGCAGTACTTC CASSWVQGAYEQYF
. TRBD2 TRBJ2-5 TRBV28 TGTGCCAGCAGGAGGACTAGCGGGACCCAGTACTTC CASRRTSGTQYF
. . TRBJ1-5 TRBV9 TGTGCCAGCAGGGACCGGCGGAGCAATCAGCCCCAGCATTTT CASRDRRSNQPQHF
. TRBD2 TRBJ2-7 TRBV2 TGTGCCAGCAGTTACGGACTAGCGGGAAGCTACGAGCAGTACTTC CASSYGLAGSYEQYF
once TRBD2 TRBJ2-3 TRBV19 TGTGCCAGTAGTACCCGGACTAGCGGGATAAATACGCAGTATTTT CASSTRTSGINTQYF
. . TRBJ2-3 TRBV7-2 TGTGCCAGCAGCCCTCAGTCGGGGCGGCAGATCACAGATACGCAGTATTTT CASSPQSGRQITDTQYF
. TRBD2 TRBJ2-3 TRBV29-1 TGCAGCGTTGAAGGACTAGCTGCTACTAGCACAGATACGCAGTATTTT CSVEGLAATSTDTQYF
. . TRBJ2-7 TRBV7-2 TGTGCCAGCAGCCCGGACCTCGGGACCTCCTACGAGCAGTACTTC CASSPDLGTSYEQYF
. . TRBJ2-3 TRBV27 TGTGCCAGCAGTTTCGTTGTTAGCACAGATACGCAGTATTTT CASSFVVSTDTQYF
. TRBD2 TRBJ2-1 TRBV5-4 TGTGCCAGCAGCTACGGGACTAGTAATGAGCAGTTCTTC CASSYGTSNEQFF
. TRBD1 TRBJ2-1 TRBV25-1 TGTGCCAGCAGTGAATTCCTGGGACAGGGCCTTGAGCAGTTCTTC CASSEFLGQGLEQFF
many TRBD2 TRBJ2-2 TRBV19 TGTGCGTCGGTGGGCAGCGGGGAAGCTGGGGAGCTGTTTTTT CASVGSGEAGELFF
. . TRBJ1-5 TRBV2 TGTGCCAGCAGGCGGACAGTTAGCAATCAGCCCCAGCATTTT CASRRTVSNQPQHF
. . TRBJ1-5 TRBV28 TGTGCCAGCAGTCCCATCCGGACGGGGGCTAGCAATCAGCCCCAGCATTTT CASSPIRTGASNQPQHF
. TRBD1 TRBJ2-3 TRBV28 TGTGCCAGCAGTCGACAGGGATTCACAGATACGCAGTATTTT CASSRQGFTDTQYF
. . TRBJ2-5 TRBV11-1 TGTGCCAGCAGCACCGTTCGGGCTAGCCGGCAAGAGACCCAGTACTTC CASSTVRASRQETQYF
. . TRBJ2-5 TRBV5-3 TGTGCCAGCAGTTATCTTGGGACCCAGTACTTC CASSYLGTQYF
. . TRBJ2-1 TRBV7-9 TGTGCCAGCAGCCCACTGTTTGGGGACCACAATGAGCAGTTCTTC CASSPLFGDHNEQFF
. . TRBJ1-5 TRBV15 TGTGCCACCAGCAGAGATCCGTCCGGGACGGGGAGGTTTGGTCAGCCCCAGCATTTT CATSRDPSGTGRFGQPQHF
few TRBD1 TRBJ2-6 TRBV11-3 TGTGCCAGCAGCTTAGGGACACAGGGGACTGGGGCCAACGTCCTGACTTTC CASSLGTQGTGANVLTF
. . TRBJ2-7 TRBV11-1 TGTGCCAGCAGCGTCTTTTGGGGACCCTCTTACGAGCAGTACTTC CASSVFWGPSYEQYF
. . TRBJ1-2 TRBV5-5 TGTGCCAGCAGCCCACAGGGACGGAGAAACTATGGCTACACCTTC CASSPQGRRNYGYTF
. . TRBJ2-3 TRBV14 TGTGCCAGCAGCTTGACTGCGTCCGATACGCAGTATTTT CASSLTASDTQYF
once . TRBJ1-4 TRBV10-2 TGCGCCAGCAGTGAAACGCGGGGCCCGAATGAAAAACTGTTTTTT CASSETRGPNEKLFF
. TRBD1 TRBJ2-5 TRBV28 TGTGCCAGCAGTTTAATTCCGGGACAGCAAGAGACCCAGTACTTC CASSLIPGQQETQYF
few TRBD2 TRBJ2-5 TRBV7-9 TGTGCCAGCAGCTTAGCCCTAGCGGGAGAAGAGACCCAGTACTTC CASSLALAGEETQYF
. . TRBJ2-3 TRBV9 TGTGCCAGCAGCATTGCTAGCACAGATACGCAGTATTTT CASSIASTDTQYF
once . TRBJ2-5 TRBV28 TGTGCCAGCTCCCGAGGGGGGGGCGGAAAGACCCAGTACTTC CASSRGGGGKTQYF
. . TRBJ2-7 TRBV28 TGTGCCAGCAGTCCCCGGGACTTTGGGTCCTACGAGCAGTACTTC CASSPRDFGSYEQYF
. TRBD1 TRBJ1-1 TRBV7-3 TGTGCCAGCAGCTTTACAGGGGGCAACACTGAAGCTTTCTTT CASSFTGGNTEAFF
. . TRBJ2-5 TRBV25-1 TGTGCCAGCAGTGAATTCCAAGAGACCCAGTACTTC CASSEFQETQYF
. TRBD2 TRBJ2-1 TRBV5-4 TGTGCCAGCAGGGCGGGAGTAGACGAGCAGCAGTTCTTC CASRAGVDEQQFF
few . TRBJ1-1 TRBV27 TGTGCCAGCAGTTTATCTGAGAGGACGGCAGCTTTCTTT CASSLSERTAAFF
. TRBD2 TRBJ2-7 TRBV28 TGTGCCAGCAGTTACGGCGGGGGTGTCACCTACGAGCAGTACTTC CASSYGGGVTYEQYF
. . TRBJ2-7 TRBV10-1 TGCGCCAGCACTAAACCCCCGGGGGTCTCCTACGAGCAGTACTTC CASTKPPGVSYEQYF
. . TRBJ2-7 TRBV19 TGTGCCAGTAGTATTAGAGACGGCCCCTACGAGCAGTACTTC CASSIRDGPYEQYF
once TRBD1 TRBJ2-7 TRBV27 TGTGCCAGCAGTTCCCGGACAGGCTCCTACGAGCAGTACTTC CASSSRTGSYEQYF
. . TRBJ2-3 TRBV5-6 TGTGCCAGCAGCTTCCAGGCAGGCACAGATACGCAGTATTTT CASSFQAGTDTQYF
. TRBD1 TRBJ2-7 TRBV27 TGTGCCAGCAGTTTGAGGACAGGGGAGTTCTACGAGCAGTACTTC CASSLRTGEFYEQYF
. . TRBJ2-7 TRBV11-2 TGTGCCAGCAGCCAGCGGCAAGCGGGCCACGAGCAGTACTTC CASSQRQAGHEQYF
. TRBD1 TRBJ2-5 TRBV7-2 TGTGCCAGCAGCGGAAGCCCACAGGGGGGGACCCAGTACTTC CASSGSPQGGTQYF
. . TRBJ2-5 TRBV5-1 TGCGCCAGCAGCTCCTCGGGACGGAGTCAGGAGACCCAGTACTTC CASSSSGRSQETQYF
. . TRBJ1-1 TRBV18 TGTGCCAGCTGCCGGGACATCAACACTGAAGCTTTCTTT CASCRDINTEAFF
. TRBD2 TRBJ2-3 TRBV5-4 TGTGCCAGCAGCATGGGACTAGCGGGAAGCACAGATACGCAGTATTTT CASSMGLAGSTDTQYF
few TRBD2 TRBJ2-1 TRBV28 TGTGCCAGCAGTTTTCGACCCAGCGGGAGTTACAATGAGCAGTTCTTC CASSFRPSGSYNEQFF
few . TRBJ2-7 TRBV5-1 TGCGCCAGCAGCTTGCTACAGGGCGGTCACGAGCAGTACTTC CASSLLQGGHEQYF
few TRBD1 TRBJ2-4 TRBV5-5 TGTGCCAGCAGCACAGGGGGCAAAAACATTCAGTACTTC CASSTGGKNIQYF
few . TRBJ2-5 TRBV7-6 TGTGCCAGCAGCCTGACTGGAAGCCAAGAGACCCAGTACTTC CASSLTGSQETQYF
. . TRBJ1-5 TRBV7-6 TGTGCCAGCAGCTTAGCAGGGTCAAATCAGCCCCAGCATTTT CASSLAGSNQPQHF